This T cell receptor beta chain was sequenced during a study of blood T cell repertoires in COVID-19. Study-wide context: Sources were T cells, B-cell-depleted T cells, or PBMCs; the material itself was cDNA or gDNA.

Clones were sequenced by immunoSEQ multiplex PCR, and TCRdb holds only the in-frame ones, with some missing. The sample has roughly 220,000 clones; roughly 88% are singletons. Germline values: CDR1 SGHVS, CDR2 FQNEAQ. Trimming shortened V by 8 bases and J by 3 bases, and 17 bases separated the two germline ends. The CDR3 has 14 residues. The specimen was PBMCs or T cells enriched from blood (not recorded which). The chain couples TRBV7-8 to TRBJ2-7, with D possibly TRBD2 on 5 matching bases. The sequence was collected from a woman aged 40-49 years with acute COVID-19. The CDR3 nucleotides read TGTGCCAGCCTTACCCCGGGGAACGGCTACGAGCAGTACTTC. Its translation: CASLTPGNGYEQYF.